The source of this T cell receptor (beta chain) is a study of PD-L1 blockade in urothelial cancer. As for the study in general: Patients commenced atezolizumab in the mid-2010s, and it was given at 1,200 mg intravenously every 3 weeks. Analyses used blood from 3 weeks (second dose) and 6 weeks after treatment start.

The V and J ends lost 6 bases and 5 bases respectively, with 9 bases between them. The CDR3 is 12 amino acids. Germline values: CDR1 LGHNA, CDR2 YNFKEQ. Overall study findings and caveats: Pretreatment peripheral blood TCR clonality that fell below the median predicted better survival among the patients studied. When measured at 3 weeks, tumor-associated blood clones expanded more in durable-benefit patients.

Sequenced by immunoSEQ multiplex PCR; TCRdb stores in-frame clones only, minus some. The repertoire holds 35,000 to 45,000 clones, with 81% as singletons. This clone was counted between two and nine times. Its target is not known. The sample consisted of PBMCs, taken around atezolizumab (anti-PD-L1) treatment. The rearrangement joins TRBV4-2 to TRBJ2-3; D is perhaps TRBD1 (5 bases). The sequence came from a man aged 65-85 years with urothelial cancer. The chain's CDR3 is CASRKGLDTQYF. The CDR3 DNA follows: TGTGCCAGCAGAAAGGGGCTAGATACGCAGTATTTT.